The clone carrying this TCR beta chain was observed many times. TCRdb re-called the reads through MiXCR, storing one row per CDR3 protein. The sample has fewer than 250,000 distinct CDR3 sequences, about 30% seen once. The data originate from a study of kidney transplant recipient with SARS-CoV-2 infection. The CDR3 totals 16 residues. Looked up from germline, CDR1 is KGHDR and CDR2 is SFDVKD. The ends lost 3 bases at V and 5 bases at J; junction bases unmatched: 6. V gene TRBV24-1 combines with J gene TRBJ2-5; TRBD2 matches 12 bases. Sequencing was performed on a blood sample, taken at baseline and on roughly day 120 from a kidney transplant recipient. The sequence was collected from a male patient in his 30s who had COVID-19 and was a kidney transplant recipient. The graft donor may have given rise to some T cells. The CDR3 loop reads CATSDQTSGSGETQYF. DNA of the CDR3: TGTGCCACCAGTGATCAGACTAGCGGGAGCGGGGAGACCCAGTACTTC.